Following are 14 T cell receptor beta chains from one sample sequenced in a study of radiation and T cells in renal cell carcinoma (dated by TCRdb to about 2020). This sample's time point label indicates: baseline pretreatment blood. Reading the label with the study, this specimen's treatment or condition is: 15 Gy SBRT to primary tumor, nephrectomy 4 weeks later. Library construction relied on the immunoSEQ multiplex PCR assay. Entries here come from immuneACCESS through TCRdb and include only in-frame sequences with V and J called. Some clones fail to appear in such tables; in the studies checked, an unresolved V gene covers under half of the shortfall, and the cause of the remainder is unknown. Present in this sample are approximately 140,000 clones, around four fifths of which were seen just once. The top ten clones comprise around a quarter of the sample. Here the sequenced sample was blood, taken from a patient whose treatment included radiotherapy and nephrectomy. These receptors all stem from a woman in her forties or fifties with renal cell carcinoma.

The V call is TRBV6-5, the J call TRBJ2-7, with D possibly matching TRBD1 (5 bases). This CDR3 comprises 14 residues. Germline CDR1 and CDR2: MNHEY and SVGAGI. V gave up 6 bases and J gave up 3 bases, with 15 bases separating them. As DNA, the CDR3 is TGTGCCAGCAGAGCCGACAGAGGCCTCTACGAGCAGTACTTC. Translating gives CASRADRGLYEQYF.

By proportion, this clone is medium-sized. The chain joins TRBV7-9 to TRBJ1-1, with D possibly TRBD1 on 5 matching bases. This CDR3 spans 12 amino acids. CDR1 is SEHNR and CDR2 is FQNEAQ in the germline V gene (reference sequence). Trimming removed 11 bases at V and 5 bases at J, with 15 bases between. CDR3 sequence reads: CALGGVWTEAFF. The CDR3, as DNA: TGTGCCCTGGGGGGGGTTTGGACTGAAGCTTTCTTT.

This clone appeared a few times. CDR3: CARPNGYRFNTEAFF. The CDR3 DNA follows: TGTGCCAGACCTAATGGGTACAGATTTAACACTGAAGCTTTCTTT. The J gene is TRBJ1-1, the V gene TRBV27; unclear D gene. Germline-derived CDR1 and CDR2 are MNHEY and SMNVEV (reference sequence). This CDR3 spans 15 amino acids. V was shortened by 9 bases and J by 2 bases, with 19 bases between the two germline ends.

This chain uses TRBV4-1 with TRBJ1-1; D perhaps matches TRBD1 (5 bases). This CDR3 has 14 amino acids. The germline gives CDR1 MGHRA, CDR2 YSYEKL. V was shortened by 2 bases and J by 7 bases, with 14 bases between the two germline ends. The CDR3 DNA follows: TGCGCCAGCAGCCAACCTGGGGCGTGGGGTGAAGCTTTCTTT. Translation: CASSQPGAWGEAFF.

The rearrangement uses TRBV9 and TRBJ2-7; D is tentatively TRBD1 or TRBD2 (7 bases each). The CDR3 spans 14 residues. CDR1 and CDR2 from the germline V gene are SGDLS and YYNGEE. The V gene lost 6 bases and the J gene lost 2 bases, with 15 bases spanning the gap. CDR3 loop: CASNQGGRAYEQYF. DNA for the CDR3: TGTGCCAGCAACCAGGGGGGGAGGGCCTACGAGCAGTACTTC.

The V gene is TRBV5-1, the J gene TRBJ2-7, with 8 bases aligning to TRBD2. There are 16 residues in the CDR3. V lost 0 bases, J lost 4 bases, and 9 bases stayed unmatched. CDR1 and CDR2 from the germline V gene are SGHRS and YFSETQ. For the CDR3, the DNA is TGCGCCAGCAGCTTGGCCATATCGGGAGGGCCGTACGAGCAGTACTTC. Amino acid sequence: CASSLAISGGPYEQYF.

The CDR3 sequence is CASSRGGRTDTQYF. The CDR3 nucleotides read TGTGCCAGCAGCCGTGGGGGTCGCACAGATACGCAGTATTTT. The chain is built from TRBV7-3 and TRBJ2-3; D is tentatively TRBD1 or TRBD2 (5 bases each). The length of the CDR3 is 14 residues. V was shortened by 5 bases and J by 1 base, with 10 bases between the two germline ends. Germline V gene lookup returns CDR1 SGHTA and CDR2 FQGTGA.

This CDR3 reads CASSSAGTGAYEQYF. The DNA of the CDR3 is TGTGCCAGCAGCTCCGCCGGGACAGGGGCCTACGAGCAGTACTTC. The V and J genes are TRBV7-2 and TRBJ2-7; 10 bases map to TRBD1. The V gene end was trimmed by 4 bases and the J gene end by 2 bases; junction bases not matched to a gene: 5. Germline lookup yields CDR1 SGHTA and CDR2 FQGNSA. The length of the CDR3 is 15 residues.

The CDR3 is CASSQDVLSSYNEQFF. The CDR3, as DNA: TGCGCCAGCAGCCAAGACGTCCTGAGCTCCTACAATGAGCAGTTCTTC. The J gene is TRBJ2-1, the V gene TRBV4-3; D is undetermined. This CDR3 region has 16 residues. Deletions cut 0 bases from V and 0 bases from J, with 9 bases between. CDR1 and CDR2 from the germline V gene are LGHNA and YSLEER.

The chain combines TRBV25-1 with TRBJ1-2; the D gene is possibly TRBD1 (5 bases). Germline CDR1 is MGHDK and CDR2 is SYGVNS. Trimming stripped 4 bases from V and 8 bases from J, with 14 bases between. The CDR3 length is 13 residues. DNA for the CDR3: TGTGCCAGCAGTGGCCCGGGGCAGCGGGGCTACACCTTC. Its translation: CASSGPGQRGYTF.

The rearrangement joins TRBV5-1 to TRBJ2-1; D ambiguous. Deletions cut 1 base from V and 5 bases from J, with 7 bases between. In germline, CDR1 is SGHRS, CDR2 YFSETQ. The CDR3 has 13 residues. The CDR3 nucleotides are TGCGCCAGCAGCTTGTTACTTAACAATGAGCAGTTCTTC. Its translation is CASSLLLNNEQFF. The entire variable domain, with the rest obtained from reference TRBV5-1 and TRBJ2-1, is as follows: KAGVTQTPRYLIKTRGQQVTLSCSPISGHRSVSWYQQTPGQGLQFLFEYFSETQRNKGNFPGRFSGRQFSNSRSEMNVSTLELGDSALYLCASSLLLNNEQFFGPGTRLTVL.

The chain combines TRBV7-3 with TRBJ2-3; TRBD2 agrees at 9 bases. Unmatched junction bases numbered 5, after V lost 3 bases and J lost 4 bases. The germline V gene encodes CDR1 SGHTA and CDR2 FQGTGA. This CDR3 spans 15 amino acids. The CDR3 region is CASSLAGGPSDTQYF. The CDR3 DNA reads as TGTGCCAGCAGCTTGGCGGGAGGGCCGTCAGATACGCAGTATTTT.

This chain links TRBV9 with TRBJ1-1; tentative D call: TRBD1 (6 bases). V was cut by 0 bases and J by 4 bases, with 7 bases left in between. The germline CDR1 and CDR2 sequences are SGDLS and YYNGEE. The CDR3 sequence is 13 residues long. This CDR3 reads CASSVDRVTEAFF. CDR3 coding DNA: TGTGCCAGCAGCGTAGACAGGGTCACTGAAGCTTTCTTT.

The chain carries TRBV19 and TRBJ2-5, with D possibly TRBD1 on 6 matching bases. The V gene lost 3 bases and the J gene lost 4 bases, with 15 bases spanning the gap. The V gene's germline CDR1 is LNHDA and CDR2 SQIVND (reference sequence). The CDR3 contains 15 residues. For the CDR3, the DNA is TGTGCCAGTAGTATTCAGGCAGGGGTGGGAGAGACCCAGTACTTC. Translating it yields CASSIQAGVGETQYF.